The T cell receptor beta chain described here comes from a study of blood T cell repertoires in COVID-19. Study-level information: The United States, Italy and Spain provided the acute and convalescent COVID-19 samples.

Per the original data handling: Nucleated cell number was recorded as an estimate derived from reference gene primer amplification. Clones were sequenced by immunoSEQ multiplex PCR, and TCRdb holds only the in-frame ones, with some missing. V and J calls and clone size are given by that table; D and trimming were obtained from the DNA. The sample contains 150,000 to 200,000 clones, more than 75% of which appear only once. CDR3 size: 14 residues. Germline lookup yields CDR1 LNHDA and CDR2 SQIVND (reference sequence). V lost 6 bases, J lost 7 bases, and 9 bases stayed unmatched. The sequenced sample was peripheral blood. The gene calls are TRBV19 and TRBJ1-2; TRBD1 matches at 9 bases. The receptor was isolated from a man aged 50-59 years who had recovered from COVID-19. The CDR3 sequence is CASSLRNRGLGYTF. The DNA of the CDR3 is TGTGCCAGTAGCCTCCGTAACAGGGGGCTTGGCTACACCTTC.